Shown below are 2 T cell receptor beta chains from a single sample sequenced in a study of shared clonotypes between healthy human individuals. TCRdb's table, derived via immunoSEQ multiplex PCR, lists solely in-frame clones and lacks some. The repertoire holds approximately 740,000 clones, with almost 95% as singletons. The naive CD8 population came from CD45RO-negative cells selected for CCR7, without terminally differentiated effector memory CD45RA+ cells. The sample comprised naive CD8+ T cells sorted from blood. The source of these receptors is a man between 25 and 39 years old in good health.

The V call is TRBV4-3, the J call TRBJ2-3, with 7 bases identical to TRBD1. CDR1 LGHNA and CDR2 YSLEER come from the germline V gene. The CDR3 sequence is 15 residues long. V lost 0 bases to trimming and J lost 2 bases; unmatched junction nucleotides: 2. Here the CDR3 DNA reads TGCGCCAGCAGCCAAGATGACAGGGACACAGATACGCAGTATTTT. Its protein product is CASSQDDRDTDTQYF.

J is TRBJ2-1 and V is TRBV5-3; unclear D gene. TRBV5-3 carries the ORF label, with uncertain function. The CDR3 spans 15 residues. V lost 5 bases, J lost 5 bases, and 17 bases lay in between. In nucleotides, the CDR3 is TGTGCCAGAAGTCTCGCGGAGTCTTGGGACAATGAGCAGTTCTTC. Translation: CARSLAESWDNEQFF.